Given below is one T cell receptor beta chain in context. The antigen remains unidentified. Per germline, CDR1 SGHDT and CDR2 YYEEEE. CDR3 length: 15 amino acids. Between the trimmed V and J ends, which lost 4 bases and 3 bases, there was a span of 14 bases. Assay used: immunoSEQ multiplex PCR; TCRdb lists only in-frame clones, some missing. Of about 140,000 clones listed, roughly 90% are singletons. This specimen belongs to a study of T cell responses to AZD1222 COVID-19 vaccine. The study's findings and limits: Baseline seropositivity occurred in only a handful of AZD1222 recipients. White British ancestry dominated among donors, who included more females, and clonal diversity was possibly underestimated.

The V and J genes are TRBV5-6 and TRBJ1-5, with TRBD1 as a possible D gene (5 bases). Here the sequenced sample was peripheral blood, taken on day 0 of AZD1222 vaccination. The clonotype comes from an adult in good health. In nucleotides, the CDR3 is TGTGCCAGCAGCAGTTTCGGGGACCTCAATCAGCCCCAGCATTTT. Residues: CASSSFGDLNQPQHF.